The 27 T cell receptor beta chains presented below share a single source sample, sequenced in a study of cytomegalovirus exposure and HLA in healthy donors. Primers for the PCR totalled 60 Vbeta and 13 Jbeta. Clones were sequenced by immunoSEQ multiplex PCR, and TCRdb holds only the in-frame ones, with some missing. The data hold around 150,000 clones, with 70% to 90% observed a single time. What was sequenced was PBMCs. These receptors were taken from a woman in her twenties or thirties in good health and CMV-seronegative.

As concerns this clone: As the CDR3 is not closed by the conserved phenylalanine or tryptophan, this likely results from a read error. V gene TRBV19 combines with J gene TRBJ2-4; possible D gene TRBD1, 5 bases. The ends were cut back, 2 bases at V and 3 bases at J, with 20 bases in the middle. CDR1 LNHDA and CDR2 SQIVND come from the germline V gene (reference sequence). The CDR3 is 18 residues long. The CDR3 DNA follows: TGTGCCAGTAGTATAACTGGCCAGGGCCAATTAGTCAAAAACATTCAGTACGTC. It encodes CASSITGQGQLVKNIQYV.

The gene calls are TRBV28 and TRBJ2-7; TRBD1 matches at 9 bases. J was trimmed by 5 bases and V by 4 bases; bases with no gene match: 9. Germline CDR1 MDHEN, CDR2 SYDVKM. This CDR3 comprises 15 residues. The CDR3, as DNA: TGTGCCAGCAGTTCCGACGGGACAGGGTTCCACGAGCAGTACTTC. Residues: CASSSDGTGFHEQYF.

Only one count was recorded for this clone. The V and J genes are TRBV12-5 and TRBJ2-7; 7 bases are shared with TRBD2. CDR3 length: 17 residues. Germline CDR1 and CDR2: LGHNT and FRNRAP. The V segment lost 1 base and the J segment 2 bases; nucleotides outside the gene matches: 11. As DNA, the CDR3 is TGTGCTAGTGGTTTGGCGCTAGGGACTACAACTACCTACGAGCAGTACTTC. Its protein is CASGLALGTTTTYEQYF.

V and J are TRBV7-7 and TRBJ2-7; 7 bases map to TRBD1. V was pared by 5 bases and J by 0 bases, with 10 bases of the junction left unmatched. Germline V gene data show CDR1 as SSHAT and CDR2 as FNYEAQ (reference sequence). The CDR3 spans 16 residues. Written as DNA, the CDR3 is TGTGCCAGCAGCCCAAGCCCTGGGACAGCCTCCTACGAGCAGTACTTC. Translated, it gives CASSPSPGTASYEQYF.

CDR3 sequence: CASGLPWGNYGYTF. The CDR3 DNA follows: TGTGCTAGTGGTTTGCCTTGGGGCAACTATGGCTACACCTTC. This chain joins TRBV12-5 and TRBJ1-2, with D perhaps TRBD1 (5 bases). The ends were cut back, 2 bases at V and 2 bases at J, with 9 bases in the middle. Germline V lookup: CDR1 LGHNT, CDR2 FRNRAP. This CDR3 is built from 14 residues.

The chain carries TRBV6-1 and TRBJ2-3; no clear D gene. The CDR3 runs to 12 residues. CDR1 and CDR2 from the germline V gene are MNHNS and SASEGT. Trimming took off 8 bases at V and 0 bases at J, with 6 bases between the two ends. CDR3 coding DNA: TGTGCCAGCGACAAGAGCACAGATACGCAGTATTTT. As protein: CASDKSTDTQYF.

V gene TRBV6-1 combines with J gene TRBJ1-5; 7 bases line up with TRBD1. Germline V gene data show CDR1 as MNHNS and CDR2 as SASEGT. This CDR3 has 15 amino acids. The ends lost 6 bases at V and 6 bases at J; junction bases unmatched: 11. The CDR3 DNA reads TGTGCCAGCAGAACCGAGCAGGGGGTCGGTCAGCCCCAGCATTTT. Translation gives CASRTEQGVGQPQHF.

The DNA for the CDR3 is TGTGCCAGCAGCTTGTATGGGAGTCTAAATGAGCAGTTCTTC. Translated: CASSLYGSLNEQFF. The chain couples TRBV5-6 to TRBJ2-1; a weak D match, TRBD2 (5 bases). Germline loops: CDR1 SGHDT, CDR2 YYEEEE. V gave up 1 base and J gave up 7 bases, with 12 bases separating them. The CDR3 has 14 amino acids. Drawing the rest from reference TRBV5-6 and TRBJ2-1, the complete variable domain is DAGVTQSPTHLIKTRGQQVTLRCSPKSGHDTVSWYQQALGQGPQFIFQYYEEEERQRGNFPDRFSGHQFPNYSSELNVNALLLGDSALYLCASSLYGSLNEQFFGPGTRLTVL.

The gene calls are TRBV2 and TRBJ2-6; no clear D. Trimming pared 6 bases from V and 2 bases from J, leaving 8 bases between. The CDR3 totals 14 residues. The germline V gene encodes CDR1 SNHLY and CDR2 FYNNEI. The CDR3 loop reads CASRNQAGANVLTF. CDR3 nucleotide sequence: TGTGCCAGCAGGAACCAGGCTGGGGCCAACGTCCTGACTTTC.

The V call is TRBV2, the J call TRBJ2-1; 10 nucleotides match TRBD2. CDR1 is SNHLY, CDR2 FYNNEI, per germline. With 7 bases clipped from V and 7 bases from J, the junction kept 10 bases outside the gene matches. The CDR3 is made up of 15 amino acids. CDR3 nucleotide sequence: TGTGCCAGCATTACCAGGATGACTAGCGGGAATGAGCAGTTCTTC. This translates into CASITRMTSGNEQFF. Using reference TRBV2 and TRBJ2-1 for the parts outside the CDR3, the full variable domain is EPEVTQTPSHQVTQMGQEVILRCVPISNHLYFYWYRQILGQKVEFLVSFYNNEISEKSEIFDDQFSVERPDGSNFTLKIRSTKLEDSAMYFCASITRMTSGNEQFFGPGTRLTVL.

The CDR3: CASRTTGTTYEQYF. CDR3 nucleotides: TGTGCCAGCAGGACGACAGGGACAACCTACGAGCAGTACTTC. The chain has TRBV7-9 and TRBJ2-7; 7 positions agree with TRBD1. This CDR3 has 14 amino acids. CDR1 and CDR2 from the germline V gene are SEHNR and FQNEAQ (reference sequence). The trim removed 6 bases at V and 2 bases at J, leaving 7 bases unmatched.

This rearrangement joins TRBV27 to TRBJ2-1, with TRBD2 matching over 7 bases. Trimming cost V 7 bases and J 6 bases; bases outside gene matches: 12. Germline loops: CDR1 MNHEY, CDR2 SMNVEV (reference sequence). The CDR3 consists of 15 residues. The CDR3 loop is CASNDGGVAGNEQFF. CDR3 DNA sequence: TGTGCCAGCAACGACGGTGGGGTAGCGGGCAATGAGCAGTTCTTC.

The chain carries TRBV5-1 and TRBJ1-2; maybe TRBD1 (6 bases). The CDR3 is 14 amino acids. V was clipped by 0 bases and J by 8 bases, with 14 bases between them. The germline V gene encodes CDR1 SGHRS and CDR2 YFSETQ. This CDR3 reads CASSLEAGVGGYTF. CDR3 nucleotides: TGCGCCAGCAGCTTGGAGGCAGGGGTCGGGGGCTACACCTTC.

The chain combines TRBV7-2 with TRBJ2-1, with 15 positions matching TRBD2. Germline-derived CDR1 and CDR2 are SGHTA and FQGNSA. The CDR3 spans 15 residues. The V gene end was trimmed by 5 bases and the J gene end by 6 bases; junction bases not matched to a gene: 2. The CDR3 region is CASSLGLAGGNEQFF. The CDR3 region has the DNA TGTGCCAGCAGCCTGGGACTAGCGGGGGGCAATGAGCAGTTCTTC.

The chain carries TRBV7-2 and TRBJ1-5; tentatively, D is TRBD1 (6 bases). Germline-derived CDR1 and CDR2 are SGHTA and FQGNSA. The length of the CDR3 is 15 residues. The V and J ends lost 1 base and 6 bases respectively, with 13 bases between them. The CDR3 sequence: CASSLVGTGRQPQHF. For the CDR3, the DNA is TGTGCCAGCAGCTTAGTTGGAACAGGGCGTCAGCCCCAGCATTTT.

As for this clone: Other DNA sequences in this sample translate to the same CDR3. The chain is built from TRBV14 and TRBJ2-2; 8 nucleotides agree with TRBD1. Germline assignment: CDR1 SGHDN and CDR2 FVKESK. The CDR3 runs 15 residues. With 7 bases clipped from V and 1 base from J, the junction kept 5 bases outside the gene matches. CDR3 DNA: TGTGCCAGCACCCCAGGGACAGGGAACACCGGGGAGCTGTTTTTT. This encodes CASTPGTGNTGELFF.

This rearrangement joins TRBV5-1 to TRBJ2-3; a weak D match, TRBD1 (6 bases). Germline lookup yields CDR1 SGHRS and CDR2 YFSETQ. This CDR3 region has 15 residues. Trimming stripped 0 bases from V and 4 bases from J, with 12 bases between. CDR3 nucleotide sequence: TGCGCCAGCAGCTTGGAGGGCAGGGGATCAGATACGCAGTATTTT. It is translated as CASSLEGRGSDTQYF.

This chain connects TRBV10-3 to TRBJ1-1; 7 nucleotides line up with TRBD1. The germline V gene encodes CDR1 ENHRY and CDR2 SYGVKD. V was clipped by 9 bases and J by 0 bases; unmatched bases: 1. This CDR3 is built from 12 residues. In nucleotides, the CDR3 is TGTGCCATGGGGACAGTGAACACTGAAGCTTTCTTT. It codes for CAMGTVNTEAFF.

The chain carries TRBV2 and TRBJ2-3; D might be TRBD2 (5 bases). Germline CDR1 SNHLY, CDR2 FYNNEI. The CDR3 consists of 14 residues. V was trimmed by 3 bases and J by 2 bases, leaving 9 bases between them. The CDR3 here is CASSEEVSTDTQYF. CDR3 nucleotides: TGTGCCAGCAGTGAGGAGGTTTCCACAGATACGCAGTATTTT. Based on the CDR3 plus reference TRBV2 and TRBJ2-3, the full variable domain is EPEVTQTPSHQVTQMGQEVILRCVPISNHLYFYWYRQILGQKVEFLVSFYNNEISEKSEIFDDQFSVERPDGSNFTLKIRSTKLEDSAMYFCASSEEVSTDTQYFGPGTRLTVL.

The J gene is TRBJ2-7, the V gene TRBV15, with D possibly TRBD1 on 6 matching bases. Between the trimmed V and J ends, which lost 0 bases and 3 bases, there was a span of 12 bases. The CDR3 has 15 residues. Germline lookup yields CDR1 LNHNV and CDR2 YYDKDF (reference sequence). The DNA for the CDR3 is TGTGCCACCAGCAGAGAGGTAGGGGACATCTACGAGCAGTACTTC. It encodes CATSREVGDIYEQYF.

This sequence joins TRBV4-1 and TRBJ2-7; D is unclear. Germline-derived CDR1 and CDR2 are MGHRA and YSYEKL. V dropped 0 bases and J dropped 1 base, with 4 bases sitting between them. This CDR3 comprises 13 residues. The CDR3 bases are TGCGCCAGCAGCCAAGAGTATTCCTACGAGCAGTACTTC. Translated: CASSQEYSYEQYF.

The rearrangement uses TRBV4-1 and TRBJ1-2, with D perhaps matching TRBD1 (5 bases). V was pared by 5 bases and J by 14 bases, with 24 bases between. CDR1 MGHRA and CDR2 YSYEKL come from the germline V gene. The CDR3 runs 14 residues. CDR3 coding DNA: TGCGCCAGCAGCTCCCAAGAGCACAGGCCACCGGCGACCTTC. It is translated as CASSSQEHRPPATF.

The chain recombines TRBV30 with TRBJ2-7; 8 nucleotides line up with TRBD1. CDR3 length: 12 residues. Per germline, CDR1 GTSNPN and CDR2 SVGIG (reference sequence). V trimming: 3 bases; J trimming: 3 bases; junction bases outside the gene matches: 1. The CDR3 is CAWRGQVYEQYF. The CDR3 DNA sequence: TGTGCCTGGAGGGGACAGGTCTACGAGCAGTACTTC.

The chain combines TRBV12-5 with TRBJ1-1, with TRBD1 matching 7 bases. CDR3 length equals 12 residues. The germline V gene encodes CDR1 LGHNT and CDR2 FRNRAP. V was clipped by 1 base and J by 9 bases; unmatched bases: 2. This CDR3 reads CASGLGQGKAFF. The CDR3 DNA reads TGTGCTAGTGGTTTGGGACAGGGTAAAGCTTTCTTT.

The V call is TRBV11-2, the J call TRBJ2-1; 7 bases line up with TRBD2. The CDR3 sequence is 15 residues long. Trimming at V came to 1 base and at J to 9 bases, leaving 9 bases not matched to a gene. CDR1 SGHAT and CDR2 FQNNGV come from the germline V gene. As DNA, the CDR3 is TGTGCCAGCAGCTTAGGGGACTTTACGGGGGGTGAGCAGTTCTTC. This translates into CASSLGDFTGGEQFF.

The CDR3 DNA sequence: TGTGCCAGCAGCAGACAGTCCCTGGAGTCCTATGGCTACACCTTC. It codes for CASSRQSLESYGYTF. The chain is built from TRBV5-6 and TRBJ1-2; maybe TRBD1 (5 bases). Per the germline V gene, CDR1 is SGHDT and CDR2 is YYEEEE. This CDR3 has 15 amino acids. V was cut by 4 bases and J by 4 bases, with 17 bases left in between.

This chain uses TRBV5-1 with TRBJ2-3, with D possibly TRBD2 on 6 matching bases. V lost 0 bases and J 2 bases, leaving 10 bases between the germline ends. CDR3 length equals 15 residues. CDR1 is SGHRS, CDR2 YFSETQ, per germline. CDR3: CASSLVGGNTDTQYF. The CDR3 DNA is TGCGCCAGCAGCTTGGTTGGGGGGAACACAGATACGCAGTATTTT.